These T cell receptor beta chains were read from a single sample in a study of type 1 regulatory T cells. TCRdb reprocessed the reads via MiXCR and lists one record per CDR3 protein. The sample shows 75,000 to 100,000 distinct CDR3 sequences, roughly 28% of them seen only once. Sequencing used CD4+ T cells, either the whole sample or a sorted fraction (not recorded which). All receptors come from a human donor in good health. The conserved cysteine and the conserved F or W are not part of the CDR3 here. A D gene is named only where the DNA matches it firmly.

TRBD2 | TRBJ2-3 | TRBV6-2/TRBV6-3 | ASSRASSGSTDTQY
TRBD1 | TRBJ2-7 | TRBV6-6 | ASTPTRDRGDREQY
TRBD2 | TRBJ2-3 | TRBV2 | ASRGFGTSESNTQY
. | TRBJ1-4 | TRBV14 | ASSSHGKLF
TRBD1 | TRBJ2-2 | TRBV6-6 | ASSELDRGRTGELF
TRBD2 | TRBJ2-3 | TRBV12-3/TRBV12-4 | ASSSRTSGITDTQY
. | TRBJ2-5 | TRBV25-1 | ASRSYITETQY
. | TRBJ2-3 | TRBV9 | ASSVGGLSSTDTQY
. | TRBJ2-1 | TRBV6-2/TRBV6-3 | ASSSARPRDNEQF
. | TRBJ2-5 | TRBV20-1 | SAGQETQY
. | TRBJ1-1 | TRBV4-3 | ASSQDFRASEAF
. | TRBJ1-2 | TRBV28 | ASSLPQGFYGYT
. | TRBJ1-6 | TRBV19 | ASTKLRNSPLH
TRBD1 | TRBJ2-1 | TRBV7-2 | ASSLGGQGFLYNEQF
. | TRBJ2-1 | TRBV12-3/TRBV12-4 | ASSLLRVEQF
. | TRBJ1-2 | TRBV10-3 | AISEGIGGLGGYT
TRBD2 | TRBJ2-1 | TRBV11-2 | ASRPGLAGGGFGEQF
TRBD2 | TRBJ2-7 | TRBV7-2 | ASSSRARTSYNEQY
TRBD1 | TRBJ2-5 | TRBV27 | ASSSNPGQGQKETQY
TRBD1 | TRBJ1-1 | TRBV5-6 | ASSLPGTGDTEAF
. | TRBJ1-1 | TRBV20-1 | SAITGLVQMNTEAF
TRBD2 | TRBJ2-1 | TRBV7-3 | ASSLMSPSGRVGGSEQF
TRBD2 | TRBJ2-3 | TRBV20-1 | SARLAGVTDTQY
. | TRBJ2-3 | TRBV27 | ASSLGYTDTQY
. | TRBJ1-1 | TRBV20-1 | SARAKAEYTEAF
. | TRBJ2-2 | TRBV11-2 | ASSFATRELF
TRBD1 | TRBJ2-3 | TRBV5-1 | ASSSRQGTDTQY
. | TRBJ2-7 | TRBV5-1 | ASSPRDTSYEQY
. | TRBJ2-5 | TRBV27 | ASSLGQGYGKTQY
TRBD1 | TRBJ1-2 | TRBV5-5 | ASSAGQGEIYGYT
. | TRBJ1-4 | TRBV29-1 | SAKEDGATNEKLF
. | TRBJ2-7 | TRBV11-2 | ASSLATGQQY
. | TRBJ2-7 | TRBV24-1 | ATSDGGGAPYEQY
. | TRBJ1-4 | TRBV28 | ASSPHDSNEKLF
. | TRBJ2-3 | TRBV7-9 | ASSPRDMGRRIGDTQY
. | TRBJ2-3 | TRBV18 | ASSPLVTDTQY
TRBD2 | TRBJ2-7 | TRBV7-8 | ASSRGTTETYEQY
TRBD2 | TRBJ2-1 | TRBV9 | ASSVASGRGDNEQF
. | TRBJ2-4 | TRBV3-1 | ASSQDPGGGWNIQY
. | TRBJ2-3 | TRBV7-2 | ASSIGLGFTDTQY
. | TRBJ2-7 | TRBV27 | ASSFRQEPFYEQY
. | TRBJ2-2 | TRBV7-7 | ASSTGAGGLF
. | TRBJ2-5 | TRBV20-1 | SARAPRGSEETQY
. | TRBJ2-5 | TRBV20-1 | SARAVQETQY
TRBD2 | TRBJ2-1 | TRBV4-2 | ASSQVRTSGRFEQF
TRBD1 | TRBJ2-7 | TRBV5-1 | ASSFTGGEPYEQY
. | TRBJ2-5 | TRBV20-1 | SARVFGQPEETQY
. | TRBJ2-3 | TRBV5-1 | ASSLRGVHTDTQY
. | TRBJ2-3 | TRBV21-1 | ASSKRLQGWTDTQY
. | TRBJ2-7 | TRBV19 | ASSQLLNSYEQY
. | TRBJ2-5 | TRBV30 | AWSVSGDETQY
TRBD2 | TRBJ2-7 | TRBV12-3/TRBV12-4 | ASSSSTSVNEQY
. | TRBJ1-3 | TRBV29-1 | SVGVPPTSIY
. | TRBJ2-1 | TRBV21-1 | ASRRSGRSLYNEQF
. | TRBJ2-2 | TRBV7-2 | ASSLDGQLRGELF